The subject of this entry is one T cell receptor (beta chain). The target antigen is unknown. This sample is part of a study of vaccination effects on CD4 cells after COVID-19. This CDR3 is 16 amino acids long. Only in-frame clones appear in the TCRdb table, and some are missing; sequencing was by immunoSEQ multiplex PCR. This sample yields about 73,000 clones, of which approximately 72% are seen a single time; under 3% belongs to the top ten. Peptide-pool stimulation followed by sequencing identified expanded antigen-specific CD4+ clonotypes in the ViraFEST assay. Culture lasted around eleven days before CD4+ T cell isolation. Vaccine recipients had no previous SARS-CoV-2 infection; their nucleocapsid antibodies were negative.

The gene calls are TRBV21-1 and TRBJ1-6; the table's D call of TRBD1 was not tested on the DNA. TRBV21-1 has pseudogene status. The sequence came from a human donor who received a COVID-19 vaccine. The sample consisted of CD4+ T cells from PBMCs cultured with HCoV-NL63 spike peptides, taken before COVID-19 vaccination. CDR3: CASSKVWGPRDSPLHF. CDR3 DNA: TGTGCCAGCAGCAAAGTCTGGGGGCCCAGGGATTCACCCCTCCACTTT.